The 6 T cell receptor beta chains given below trace back to one sample, sequenced in a study of blood T cell repertoires in COVID-19. The assay was immunoSEQ multiplex PCR, and TCRdb's table has in-frame clones only and misses some. The data hold approximately 400,000 clones, with about 89% observed a single time. The specimen sequenced was peripheral blood. The receptors were gathered from a man in his forties with acute or convalescent COVID-19.

This clone was counted between two and nine times. V is TRBV7-2 and J is TRBJ1-2; 8 bases match TRBD1. The CDR3 sequence is 15 residues long. Germline V lookup: CDR1 SGHTA, CDR2 FQGNSA. V dropped 5 bases and J dropped 2; count of bases not matched to a gene: 7. CDR3 region: CASSPSSGGNYGYTF. CDR3 DNA: TGTGCCAGCAGCCCCAGCTCAGGGGGCAACTATGGCTACACCTTC.

The chain recombines TRBV11-2 with TRBJ2-7, with TRBD1 identical over 10 bases. After removal of 5 bases from V and 3 bases from J, the junction contained 7 bases not matched to a gene. Germline values: CDR1 SGHAT, CDR2 FQNNGV. This CDR3 is 15 amino acids long. The CDR3, as DNA: TGTGCCAGCAGCACCGGGACAGGGGATTACTACGAGCAGTACTTC. This gives the protein CASSTGTGDYYEQYF.

The chain is built from TRBV27 and TRBJ2-5; no firm D call. Germline V gene sequence: CDR1 MNHEY, CDR2 SMNVEV (reference sequence). V lost 5 bases to trimming and J lost 5 bases, with 6 bases between them. This CDR3 has 11 amino acids. The CDR3 loop is CASSNRETQYF. The CDR3 DNA follows: TGTGCCAGCAGTAACCGGGAGACCCAGTACTTC.

The V gene is TRBV25-1, the J gene TRBJ2-2, with 8 bases aligning to TRBD1. The trim removed 2 bases at V and 6 bases at J, leaving 5 bases unmatched. In germline, CDR1 is MGHDK, CDR2 SYGVNS. This CDR3 contains 15 residues. As DNA, the CDR3 is TGTGCCAGCAGTGAAACACAGGGGGTCGCCGGGGAGCTGTTTTTT. As protein: CASSETQGVAGELFF.

This sequence joins TRBV18 and TRBJ2-2; TRBD2 aligns across 9 bases. The V segment lost 1 base and the J segment 1 base; nucleotides outside the gene matches: 1. There are 16 residues in the CDR3. Germline CDR1 and CDR2: KGHSH and LQKENI. The CDR3 bases are TGTGCCAGCTCACCACTAGCGGGAGAGAACACCGGGGAGCTGTTTTTT. Translated, it gives CASSPLAGENTGELFF.

The chain links TRBV7-3 to TRBJ2-1, with unresolved D. V was pared by 1 base and J by 6 bases, with 7 bases between. CDR3 size: 13 residues. Germline CDR1 reads SGHTA; CDR2 reads FQGTGA. The CDR3 reads CASSLIPLNEQFF. The CDR3 nucleotides read TGTGCCAGCAGCTTAATTCCTCTCAATGAGCAGTTCTTC.